This T cell receptor beta chain was sequenced for a study of blood T cell repertoires in COVID-19. There are 13 residues in the CDR3. The V and J ends lost 7 bases and 9 bases respectively, with 16 bases between them. Clones were read by immunoSEQ multiplex PCR, and TCRdb kept only the in-frame ones, dropping some. This table has around 310,000 clones, nearly 90% appearing once. The sample consisted of peripheral blood. V and J are TRBV12-3 or TRBV12-4 and TRBJ2-1, with D possibly being TRBD2 (5 bases). This sequence was found in a woman in her thirties or forties with COVID-19, enrolled during active disease. The CDR3 region is CASKRTSLSEQFF. In nucleotides, the CDR3 is TGTGCCAGCAAACGGACTTCCTTGTCTGAGCAGTTCTTC.